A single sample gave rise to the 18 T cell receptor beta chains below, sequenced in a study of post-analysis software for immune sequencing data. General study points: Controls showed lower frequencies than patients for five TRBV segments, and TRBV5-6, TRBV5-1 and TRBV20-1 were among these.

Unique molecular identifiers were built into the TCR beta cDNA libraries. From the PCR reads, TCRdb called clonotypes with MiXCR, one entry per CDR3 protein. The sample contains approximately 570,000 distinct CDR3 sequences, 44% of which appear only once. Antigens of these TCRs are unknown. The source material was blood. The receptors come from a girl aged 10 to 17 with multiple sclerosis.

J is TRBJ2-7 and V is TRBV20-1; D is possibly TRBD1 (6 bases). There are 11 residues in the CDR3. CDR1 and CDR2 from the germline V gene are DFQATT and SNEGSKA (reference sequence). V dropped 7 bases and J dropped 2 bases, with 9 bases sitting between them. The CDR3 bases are TGCAGTGGACAGGTAACCTACGAGCAGTACTTC. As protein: CSGQVTYEQYF.

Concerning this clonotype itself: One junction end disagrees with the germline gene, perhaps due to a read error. CDR3 amino acids: CTSRQGSGPYGYTF. CDR3 DNA: TGTACCAGTAGACAGGGAAGCGGGCCATATGGCTACACCTTC. The chain has TRBV28 and TRBJ1-2; 7 nucleotides agree with TRBD1. Germline assignment: CDR1 MDHEN and CDR2 SYDVKM. The CDR3 length is 14 residues.

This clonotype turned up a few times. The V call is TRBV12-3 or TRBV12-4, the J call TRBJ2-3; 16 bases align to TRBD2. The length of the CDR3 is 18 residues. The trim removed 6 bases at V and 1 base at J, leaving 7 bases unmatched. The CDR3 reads CASSLGLAGGSGTDTQYF. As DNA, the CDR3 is TGTGCCAGCAGCCTGGGACTAGCGGGAGGGAGTGGCACAGATACGCAGTATTTT.

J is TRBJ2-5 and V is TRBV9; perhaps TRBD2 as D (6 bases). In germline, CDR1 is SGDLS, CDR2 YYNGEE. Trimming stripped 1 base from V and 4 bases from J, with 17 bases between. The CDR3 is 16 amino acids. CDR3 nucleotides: TGTGCCAGCAGCGTAATTGGGGGGTCCCGGGGAGAGACCCAGTACTTC. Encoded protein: CASSVIGGSRGETQYF.

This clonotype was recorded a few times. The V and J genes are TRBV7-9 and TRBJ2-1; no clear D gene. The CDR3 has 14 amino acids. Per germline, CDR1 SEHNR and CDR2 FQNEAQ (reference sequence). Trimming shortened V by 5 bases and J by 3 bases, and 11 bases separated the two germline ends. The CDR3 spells CASSIVMGYNEQFF. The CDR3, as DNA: TGTGCCAGCAGCATCGTTATGGGCTACAATGAGCAGTTCTTC. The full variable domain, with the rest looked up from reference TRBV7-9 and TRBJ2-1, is DTGVSQNPRHKITKRGQNVTFRCDPISEHNRLYWYRQTLGQGPEFLTYFQNEAQLEKSRLLSDRFSAERPKGSFSTLEIQRTEQGDSAMYLCASSIVMGYNEQFFGPGTRLTVL.

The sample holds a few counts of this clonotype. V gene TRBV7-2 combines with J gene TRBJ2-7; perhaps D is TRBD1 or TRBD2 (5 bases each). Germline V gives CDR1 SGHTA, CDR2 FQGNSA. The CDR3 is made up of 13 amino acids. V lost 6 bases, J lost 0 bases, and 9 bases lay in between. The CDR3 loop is CASRRDPSYEQYF. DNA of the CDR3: TGTGCCAGCAGACGGGACCCCTCCTACGAGCAGTACTTC.

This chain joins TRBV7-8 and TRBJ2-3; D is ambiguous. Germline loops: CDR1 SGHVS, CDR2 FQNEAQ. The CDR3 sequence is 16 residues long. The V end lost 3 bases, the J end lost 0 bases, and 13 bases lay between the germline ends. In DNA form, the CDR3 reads TGTGCCAGCAGCTTCGGTATTGCGGCTAGCACAGATACGCAGTATTTT. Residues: CASSFGIAASTDTQYF.

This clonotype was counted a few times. The CDR3 DNA is TGTGCCAGCAGCTCTGTTGCGGGCCCCTACGAGCAGTACTTC. Translation gives CASSSVAGPYEQYF. The chain couples TRBV5-5 to TRBJ2-7, with D tentatively TRBD2 (5 bases). V was cut by 3 bases and J by 2 bases, with 12 bases left in between. This CDR3 is built from 14 residues. Germline lookup yields CDR1 SGHKS and CDR2 YYEKEE (reference sequence).

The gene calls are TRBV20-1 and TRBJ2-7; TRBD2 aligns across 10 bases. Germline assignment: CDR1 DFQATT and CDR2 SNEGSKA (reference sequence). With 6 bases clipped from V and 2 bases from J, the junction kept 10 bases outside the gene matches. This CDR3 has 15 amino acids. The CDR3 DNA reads TGCAGTGCCGCACATAGCGGGAGGCCGCCCTACGAGCAGTACTTC. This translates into CSAAHSGRPPYEQYF.

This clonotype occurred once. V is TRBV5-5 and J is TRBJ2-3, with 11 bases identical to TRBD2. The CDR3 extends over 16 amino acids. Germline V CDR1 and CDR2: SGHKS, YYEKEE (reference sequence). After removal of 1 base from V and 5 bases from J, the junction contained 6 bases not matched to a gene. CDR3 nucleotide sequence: TGTGCCAGCAGCTTGTTGCTAGCGGGAGGAGGAGATACGCAGTATTTT. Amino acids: CASSLLLAGGGDTQYF.

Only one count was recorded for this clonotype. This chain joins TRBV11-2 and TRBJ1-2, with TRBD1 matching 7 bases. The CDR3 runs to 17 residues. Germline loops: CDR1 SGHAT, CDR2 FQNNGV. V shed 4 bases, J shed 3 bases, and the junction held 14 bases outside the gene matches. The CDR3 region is CASSSPEGTGDHYGYTF. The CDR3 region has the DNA TGTGCCAGCAGCTCCCCCGAAGGTACAGGGGATCACTATGGCTACACCTTC.

CDR3 coding DNA: TGTGCCAGCAGCGGACGGGTCTATGAGCAGTTCTTC. Protein product: CASSGRVYEQFF. The V gene is TRBV5-5, the J gene TRBJ2-1; D unclear. Looked up from germline, CDR1 is SGHKS and CDR2 is YYEKEE (reference sequence). There are 12 residues in the CDR3. The ends were cut back, 4 bases at V and 8 bases at J, with 10 bases in the middle. Supplemented by reference TRBV5-5 and TRBJ2-1, the full variable domain reads DAGVTQSPTHLIKTRGQQVTLRCSPISGHKSVSWYQQVLGQGPQFIFQYYEKEERGRGNFPDRFSARQFPNYSSELNVNALLLGDSALYLCASSGRVYEQFFGPGTRLTVL.

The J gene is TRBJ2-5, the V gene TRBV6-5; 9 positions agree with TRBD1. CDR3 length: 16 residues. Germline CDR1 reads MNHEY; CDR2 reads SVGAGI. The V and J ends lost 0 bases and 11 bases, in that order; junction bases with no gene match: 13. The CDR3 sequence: CASSYSPGQGFNEQYF. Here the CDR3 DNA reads TGTGCCAGCAGTTACTCCCCGGGACAGGGTTTCAATGAGCAGTACTTC.

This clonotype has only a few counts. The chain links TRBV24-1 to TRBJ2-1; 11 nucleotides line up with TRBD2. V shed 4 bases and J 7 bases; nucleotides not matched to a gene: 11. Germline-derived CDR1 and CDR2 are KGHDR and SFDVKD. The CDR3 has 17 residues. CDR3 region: CATSDPRVAGGQNEQFF. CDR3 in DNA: TGTGCCACCAGTGACCCCCGGGTAGCGGGGGGGCAGAATGAGCAGTTCTTC.

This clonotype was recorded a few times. This CDR3 reads CSALNGRLKEAFF. The CDR3 DNA follows: TGCAGTGCCCTCAACGGACGGCTAAAGGAAGCTTTCTTT. The chain joins TRBV20-1 to TRBJ1-1; unclear D gene. Germline V CDR1 and CDR2: DFQATT, SNEGSKA (reference sequence). The CDR3 sequence is 13 residues long. V was trimmed by 6 bases and J by 8 bases, leaving 19 bases between them.

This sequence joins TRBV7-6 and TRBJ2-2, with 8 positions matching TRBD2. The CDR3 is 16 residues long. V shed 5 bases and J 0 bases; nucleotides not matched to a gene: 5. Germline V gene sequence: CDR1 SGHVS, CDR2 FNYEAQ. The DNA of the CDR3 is TGTGCCAGCAGCCCTGCGGGAGGATCGAACACCGGGGAGCTGTTTTTT. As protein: CASSPAGGSNTGELFF.

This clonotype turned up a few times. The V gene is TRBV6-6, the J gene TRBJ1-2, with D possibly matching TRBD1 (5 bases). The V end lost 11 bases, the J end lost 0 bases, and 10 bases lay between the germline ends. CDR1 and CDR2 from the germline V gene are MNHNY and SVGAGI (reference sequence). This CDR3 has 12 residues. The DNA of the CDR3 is TGTGCCGGCGGGGCGCCTAACTATGGCTACACCTTC. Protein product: CAGGAPNYGYTF.

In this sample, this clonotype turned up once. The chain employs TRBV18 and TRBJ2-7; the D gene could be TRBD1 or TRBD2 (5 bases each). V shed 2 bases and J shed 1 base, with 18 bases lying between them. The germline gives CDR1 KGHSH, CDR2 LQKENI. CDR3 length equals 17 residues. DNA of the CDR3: TGTGCCAGCTCACCAGAGTTCGGGACCAAAAATTCCTACGAGCAGTACTTC. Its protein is CASSPEFGTKNSYEQYF.